What follows describes a single TCR beta chain. These data belong to a study of blood T cell repertoires in COVID-19. About the study: Samples of COVID-19 (acute and convalescent) were obtained from the United States, Italy and Spain.

The CDR3 is 18 residues long. Germline assignment: CDR1 SGHRS and CDR2 YFSETQ. Trimming took 0 bases from V and 2 from J; bases not matched to a gene: 2. Clones were read by immunoSEQ multiplex PCR, and TCRdb kept only the in-frame ones, dropping some. The sample lists over 350,000 clones; just under 90% were seen once. This sequence was found in a woman aged 45-59 years who had recovered from COVID-19. The J gene is TRBJ2-6, the V gene TRBV5-1, with TRBD2 matching 13 bases. Sequencing was carried out using PBMCs or T cells enriched from blood (not recorded which). The CDR3 is CASSLELAGGPGANVLTF. The CDR3 nucleotides read TGCGCCAGCAGCTTGGAACTAGCGGGGGGGCCTGGGGCCAACGTCCTGACTTTC.